The rows below give T cell receptor beta chains drawn from one sample of a study of cytotoxic CD8 clonotypes in ibrutinib-treated CLL. Using immunoSEQ multiplex PCR, the repertoire was profiled, and TCRdb retains in-frame clones only, with some absent. The table records roughly 16,000 clones, around three fifths of them present only once. Specimen: PBMCs, collected after 12 months of ibrutinib treatment. Receptors originate from a human donor with chronic lymphocytic leukemia. Each CDR3 is given with its conserved first and last residue. D genes are given only for firm matches. Some rows have no size entry. The others give once, few or many, or a class for an expanded clone.

j_gene: TRBJ2-7; d_gene: -; abundance: once; v_gene: TRBV19; CDR3aa: CASSTSPTGSYEQYF; CDR3nt: TGTGCCAGTAGCACCTCCCCGACTGGATCCTACGAGCAGTACTTC
j_gene: TRBJ1-5; d_gene: -; abundance: few; v_gene: TRBV5-6; CDR3aa: CASSLSRVNNQPQHF; CDR3nt: TGTGCCAGCAGCCTCAGTAGAGTCAACAATCAGCCCCAGCATTTT
j_gene: TRBJ1-1; d_gene: -; abundance: -; v_gene: TRBV6-1; CDR3aa: CASSEDGVYTEAFF; CDR3nt: TGTGCCAGCAGTGAAGATGGGGTTTACACTGAAGCTTTCTTT
j_gene: TRBJ2-3; d_gene: -; abundance: -; v_gene: TRBV9; CDR3aa: CASSGQGKGTDTQYF; CDR3nt: TGTGCCAGCAGCGGGCAGGGAAAGGGCACAGATACGCAGTATTTT
j_gene: TRBJ1-2; d_gene: -; abundance: -; v_gene: TRBV5-1; CDR3aa: CASRYRDIDNYGYTF; CDR3nt: TGCGCCAGCAGATACCGGGACATTGATAACTATGGCTACACCTTC
j_gene: TRBJ2-1; d_gene: -; abundance: -; v_gene: TRBV7-9; CDR3aa: CASSPQYNEQFF; CDR3nt: TGTGCCAGCAGCCCCCAGTACAATGAGCAGTTCTTC
j_gene: TRBJ1-2; d_gene: -; abundance: few; v_gene: TRBV9; CDR3aa: CASSTDMEIANYGYTF; CDR3nt: TGTGCCAGCAGCACGGACATGGAGATCGCTAACTATGGCTACACCTTC
j_gene: TRBJ2-3; d_gene: TRBD1; abundance: once; v_gene: TRBV25-1; CDR3aa: CASSETDRTPDTQYF; CDR3nt: TGTGCCAGCAGTGAAACGGACAGGACGCCAGATACGCAGTATTTT
j_gene: TRBJ1-5; d_gene: TRBD1; abundance: -; v_gene: TRBV9; CDR3aa: CASSQTGGSNQPQHF; CDR3nt: TGTGCCAGCAGTCAAACAGGGGGGAGCAATCAGCCCCAGCATTTT
j_gene: TRBJ2-1; d_gene: -; abundance: -; v_gene: TRBV4-2; CDR3aa: CASSQDSRTRLNEQFF; CDR3nt: TGTGCCAGCAGCCAAGACTCGCGGACTCGCCTCAATGAGCAGTTCTTC
j_gene: TRBJ2-1; d_gene: -; abundance: once; v_gene: TRBV5-4; CDR3aa: CASSLDRSSYNEQFF; CDR3nt: TGTGCCAGCAGCTTGGACCGGAGCTCCTACAATGAGCAGTTCTTC
j_gene: TRBJ2-2; d_gene: -; abundance: -; v_gene: TRBV7-6; CDR3aa: CASSLGSSTGELFF; CDR3nt: TGTGCCAGCAGCTTAGGGTCATCCACCGGGGAGCTGTTTTTT
j_gene: TRBJ2-7; d_gene: -; abundance: -; v_gene: TRBV19; CDR3aa: CASSMPGFEQYF; CDR3nt: TGTGCCAGTAGTATGCCCGGGTTCGAGCAGTACTTC
j_gene: TRBJ2-7; d_gene: -; abundance: -; v_gene: TRBV9; CDR3aa: CASSVEATPSEQYF; CDR3nt: TGTGCCAGCAGCGTAGAGGCGACACCGTCCGAGCAGTACTTC
j_gene: TRBJ2-7; d_gene: -; abundance: -; v_gene: TRBV11-2; CDR3aa: CASSSGPYEQYF; CDR3nt: TGTGCCAGCAGCTCCGGCCCCTACGAGCAGTACTTC
j_gene: TRBJ1-2; d_gene: TRBD1; abundance: -; v_gene: TRBV2; CDR3aa: CATRGGGYGYTF; CDR3nt: TGTGCCACCAGGGGGGGCGGCTATGGCTACACCTTC
j_gene: TRBJ2-2; d_gene: TRBD1; abundance: once; v_gene: TRBV11-2; CDR3aa: CASSTRTGGGELFF; CDR3nt: TGTGCCAGCAGCACTAGGACAGGAGGCGGGGAGCTGTTTTTT
j_gene: TRBJ1-2; d_gene: -; abundance: -; v_gene: TRBV6-5; CDR3aa: CASQGGRGYTF; CDR3nt: TGTGCCAGCCAAGGGGGGAGGGGCTACACCTTC
j_gene: TRBJ1-1; d_gene: -; abundance: few; v_gene: TRBV7-9; CDR3aa: CASSLALTGNTEAFF; CDR3nt: TGTGCCAGCAGCTTAGCCCTTACAGGGAACACTGAAGCTTTCTTT
j_gene: TRBJ2-7; d_gene: TRBD1; abundance: -; v_gene: TRBV29-1; CDR3aa: CSVLDRASSYEQYF; CDR3nt: TGCAGCGTCCTCGACAGGGCGTCCTCCTACGAGCAGTACTTC
j_gene: TRBJ2-1; d_gene: -; abundance: few; v_gene: TRBV19; CDR3aa: CASSSGPNNEQFF; CDR3nt: TGTGCCAGTTCGTCTGGGCCCAACAATGAGCAGTTCTTC
j_gene: TRBJ2-3; d_gene: -; abundance: -; v_gene: TRBV11-2; CDR3aa: CASSLDGGPTDTQYF; CDR3nt: TGTGCCAGCAGCTTAGATGGGGGGCCCACAGATACGCAGTATTTT
j_gene: TRBJ2-7; d_gene: -; abundance: -; v_gene: TRBV7-2; CDR3aa: CASSFRADFERGEQYF; CDR3nt: TGTGCCAGCAGCTTCAGGGCGGACTTCGAAAGGGGGGAGCAGTACTTC
j_gene: TRBJ2-7; d_gene: -; abundance: few; v_gene: TRBV28; CDR3aa: CASRSRQVGWHF; CDR3nt: TGTGCCAGCAGGTCCAGACAGGTTGGGTGGCACTTC
j_gene: TRBJ2-7; d_gene: -; abundance: -; v_gene: TRBV10-3; CDR3aa: CAIRSSAGSSYEQYF; CDR3nt: TGTGCCATCCGATCTTCGGCGGGAAGCTCCTACGAGCAGTACTTC
j_gene: TRBJ2-5; d_gene: -; abundance: -; v_gene: TRBV4-1; CDR3aa: CASSQGQLGETQYF; CDR3nt: TGCGCCAGCAGCCAAGGACAGCTCGGAGAGACCCAGTACTTC